The rows below give T cell receptor beta chains drawn from one sample of a study of T cells after yellow fever vaccination. MiXCR was run by TCRdb on the 5' RACE reads, yielding one entry per CDR3 protein. This sample carries some 670,000 distinct CDR3 sequences, approximately 13% of them seen once, and the ten largest clones take about 15%. This specimen consisted of PBMCs, obtained on the day of the yellow fever booster vaccination. The receptor set was obtained from a young man who received the YFV17D yellow fever vaccine. Each CDR3 is given with its conserved first and last residue. Fields, in order: V gene, J gene, CDR3 protein.

v_gene: TRBV20-1
j_gene: TRBJ2-7
CDR3aa: CSAEQGSYEQYF

v_gene: TRBV7-9
j_gene: TRBJ2-7
CDR3aa: CASSLGELANYEQYF

v_gene: TRBV6-2/TRBV6-3
j_gene: TRBJ2-4
CDR3aa: CASLGGGVLNIQYF

v_gene: TRBV11-2
j_gene: TRBJ2-5
CDR3aa: CASSLGLSAGGGETQYF

v_gene: TRBV24-1
j_gene: TRBJ2-2
CDR3aa: CATNQAGVTGELFF

v_gene: TRBV11-2
j_gene: TRBJ2-1
CDR3aa: CASSFKIVFGFPGGDEQFF

v_gene: TRBV12-3/TRBV12-4
j_gene: TRBJ2-6
CDR3aa: CASERGQSGANVLTF

v_gene: TRBV7-6
j_gene: TRBJ2-1
CDR3aa: CASSPQLGVEQFF

v_gene: TRBV4-3
j_gene: TRBJ2-6
CDR3aa: CASSQESSSGANVLTF

v_gene: TRBV30
j_gene: TRBJ2-1
CDR3aa: CAGGRAGYNEQFF

v_gene: TRBV10-3
j_gene: TRBJ2-5
CDR3aa: CAISDVEQETQYF

v_gene: TRBV18
j_gene: TRBJ2-4
CDR3aa: CASSPQGRNIQYF

v_gene: TRBV5-3
j_gene: TRBJ2-1
CDR3aa: CARSLAGPSNEQFF

v_gene: TRBV27
j_gene: TRBJ2-4
CDR3aa: CVPKEGAKNIQYF

v_gene: TRBV6-1
j_gene: TRBJ2-2
CDR3aa: CASSTSHFHTGELFF

v_gene: TRBV4-2
j_gene: TRBJ2-1
CDR3aa: CASSSGLAPDSEQFF

v_gene: TRBV4-1
j_gene: TRBJ2-2
CDR3aa: CASSPGDANTGELFF

v_gene: TRBV7-9
j_gene: TRBJ1-5
CDR3aa: CASSPRESNQPQHF

v_gene: TRBV7-2
j_gene: TRBJ1-4
CDR3aa: CASSRTGLNEKLFF

v_gene: TRBV7-9
j_gene: TRBJ2-1
CDR3aa: CASSPSEIYNEQFF

v_gene: TRBV5-1
j_gene: TRBJ2-1
CDR3aa: CASSGTGGGFNEQFF

v_gene: TRBV20-1
j_gene: TRBJ2-3
CDR3aa: CSAPRPPLTDTQYF

v_gene: TRBV20-1
j_gene: TRBJ2-7
CDR3aa: CSLTGGADYEQYF

v_gene: TRBV5-6
j_gene: TRBJ2-1
CDR3aa: CASSSGLASGDEQFF

v_gene: TRBV5-1
j_gene: TRBJ2-5
CDR3aa: CASSPRTSASNQETQYF

v_gene: TRBV7-2
j_gene: TRBJ2-7
CDR3aa: CASSAGRGAYYEQYF

v_gene: TRBV10-2
j_gene: TRBJ1-3
CDR3aa: CASSESTSPGNTIYF

v_gene: TRBV6-5
j_gene: TRBJ1-2
CDR3aa: CASMGLGTVDVGYGYTF